The T cell receptor (beta chain) described here comes from a study of CD8 T cells in Susac syndrome. Study findings and constraints: An acknowledgment was made by the study that its TCR sequencing and HLA analysis involved relatively few individuals.

Blood CD8+ and CD4+ T cells underwent high-throughput TCR beta sequencing. Negative isolation was used for CD8+ and CD4+ T cells, and FACS enrichment was applied to TEMRA cells. Reverse transcription of roughly 0.5 to 1 ug RNA was carried out with random hexamers. By means of immunoSEQ multiplex PCR, TCR beta CDR3 spanning 54 Vbeta and 13 Jbeta underwent amplification. TCRdb ran MiXCR on the immunoSEQ multiplex PCR reads and lists one entry per CDR3 protein. The sample consists of a few hundred thousand distinct CDR3 sequences, roughly 96% of them appearing once. This clonotype was observed a single time. Its antigen is currently unknown. The CDR3 is made up of 14 amino acids. The V end was cut by 6 bases, the J end by 3 bases, with 14 bases between. CDR1 DFQATT and CDR2 SNEGSKA come from the germline V gene (reference sequence).

Sequencing used CD4+ T cells from PBMCs. The chain links TRBV20-1 to TRBJ2-2; no firm D call. The receptor was isolated from a human donor with multiple sclerosis. CDR3 region: CSASPPAHTGELFF. The CDR3, as DNA: TGCAGTGCAAGCCCCCCGGCGCACACCGGGGAGCTGTTTTTT.